This passage covers 5 T cell receptor beta chains from one sample sequenced in a study of shared clonotypes between healthy human individuals. CD45RO-negative CD8 cells positively selected for CCR7 made up the naive population, which excluded terminally differentiated effector memory CD45RA+ cells. The assay was immunoSEQ multiplex PCR, and TCRdb's table has in-frame clones only and misses some. Here the sample spans approximately 2,000,000 clones, around 95% being singletons. The sequenced sample consisted of naive CD8+ T cells from PBMCs. The receptor source for this set is a young man in good health. Some clones in this sample may be carry-over from other donors' samples.

The J gene is TRBJ2-7, the V gene TRBV27, with 7 bases identical to TRBD2. The V segment lost 7 bases and the J segment 0 bases; nucleotides outside the gene matches: 3. The germline gives CDR1 MNHEY, CDR2 SMNVEV (reference sequence). The CDR3 length is 13 residues. In DNA form, the CDR3 reads TGTGCCAGCACGGGCGGGAGCTCCTACGAGCAGTACTTC. It yields the protein CASTGGSSYEQYF.

This chain uses TRBV10-3 with TRBJ1-5; D call uncertain. Deletions cut 3 bases from V and 4 bases from J, with 10 bases between. Germline V gene lookup returns CDR1 ENHRY and CDR2 SYGVKD. The CDR3 is made up of 14 amino acids. Here the CDR3 reads CAISDPGRNQPQHF. The CDR3 nucleotides are TGTGCCATCAGTGATCCCGGCAGGAATCAGCCCCAGCATTTT.

This clone came up once. The chain recombines TRBV5-1 with TRBJ2-1; TRBD2 aligns across 11 bases. The CDR3 loop spans 16 amino acids. The germline gives CDR1 SGHRS, CDR2 YFSETQ. V shed 4 bases and J 5 bases; nucleotides not matched to a gene: 8. DNA for the CDR3: TGCGCCAGCAGCACCGTGGGACTAGCGGATAACAATGAGCAGTTCTTC. It encodes CASSTVGLADNNEQFF. Full variable domain (remainder filled in from reference TRBV5-1 and TRBJ2-1): KAGVTQTPRYLIKTRGQQVTLSCSPISGHRSVSWYQQTPGQGLQFLFEYFSETQRNKGNFPGRFSGRQFSNSRSEMNVSTLELGDSALYLCASSTVGLADNNEQFFGPGTRLTVL.

The chain employs TRBV15 and TRBJ1-1, with a possible D match to TRBD1 (6 bases). In germline, CDR1 is LNHNV, CDR2 YYDKDF (reference sequence). Trimming stripped 3 bases from V and 2 bases from J, with 13 bases between. CDR3 size: 15 residues. CDR3 region: CATSSPRQENTEAFF. CDR3 coding DNA: TGTGCCACCAGCAGCCCTAGACAGGAAAACACTGAAGCTTTCTTT.

The chain combines TRBV7-6 with TRBJ2-6; D not certain. Between the trimmed V and J ends, which lost 2 bases and 2 bases, there was a span of 16 bases. The V gene's germline CDR1 is SGHVS and CDR2 FNYEAQ. This CDR3 has 18 residues. The CDR3 nucleotides read TGTGCCAGCAGCTTAAACTTCCCCCCTGGGACTGGGGCCAACGTCCTGACTTTC. Translated, it gives CASSLNFPPGTGANVLTF. The full variable domain, completed using reference TRBV7-6 and TRBJ2-6, is GAGVSQSPRYKVTKRGQDVALRCDPISGHVSLYWYRQALGQGPEFLTYFNYEAQQDKSGLPNDRFSAERPEGSISTLTIQRTEQRDSAMYRCASSLNFPPGTGANVLTFGAGSRLTVL.